Only a few counts were recorded for the clone carrying this TCR beta chain. Antigen unknown. The sample belongs to a study of response to subunit inactivated influenza vaccine. General observations from the study: It was suggested by the authors that few new T cells are recruited by each seasonal influenza vaccination.

MiXCR was run by TCRdb on the RT-PCR reads, yielding one entry per CDR3 protein. The data contain approximately 490,000 distinct CDR3 sequences, 6% to 9% of them singletons. The CDR3 spans 13 residues. V was clipped by 6 bases and J by 1 base, with 6 bases between them. Material: PBMCs from blood, obtained 23 to 25 months after vaccination. The TCR sequence derives from a man in his fifties or sixties who received an inactivated influenza vaccine. The chain combines TRBV12-3 or TRBV12-4 with TRBJ2-2; no clear D. CDR3 nucleotides: TGTGCCAGCAGCAGGCTGAACACCGGGGAGCTGTTTTTT. The encoded protein is CASSRLNTGELFF.